This T cell receptor beta chain was identified during a study of blood T cells in healthy people across ages. Points from the study as a whole: Naive and antigen-experienced cells could not be conclusively compared, given unsorted PBMCs. Age brought a roughly linear fall in TCR beta diversity measured per million T cells. Nothing was known about donor CMV status, and this possibly confounded expanded clonotype changes.

V lost 5 bases and J lost 3; bases outside the gene matches: 6. From germline, CDR1 is SGHTA and CDR2 FQGTGA. The CDR3 runs to 15 residues. Caucasian, healthy and from Russia, the donors were aged between about 6 and 100. This clonotype was detected many times. Its antigen is unknown. Using a J-beta primer mix together with a sample-barcoded 5' primer, a second PCR was run for roughly 7 to 12 cycles. TCRdb ran MiXCR on the 5' RACE reads and lists one entry per CDR3 protein. The repertoire has about 590,000 distinct CDR3 sequences, under 30% of them found once; the top ten carry 15% to 17%. Material for sequencing was blood. The receptor's source is a woman aged 80 or over in good health. The chain recombines TRBV7-3 with TRBJ2-3; 9 bases are shared with TRBD1. The CDR3 loop reads CASSTRDRETDTQYF. In DNA, the CDR3 is TGTGCCAGCAGCACCCGGGACAGGGAAACAGATACGCAGTATTTT.